The T cell receptor beta chain described here comes from a study of cytomegalovirus exposure and HLA in healthy donors (dated by TCRdb to about 2017). Broadly, across the study: The 666 repertoires of the first cohort and the 95 to 150 validation repertoires were produced on the same platform, according to a later analysis. The aim of the study was to test whether cataloging public T cell receptors could identify signatures of past pathogen exposure. Along with the roughly 700-subject first cohort, a separate validation cohort of 120 different subjects was used. To predict cytomegalovirus infection status, the study brought together high-throughput TCR immunosequencing, statistical association of individual TCRs with disease status, and machine learning.

Receptor amplification or capture employed the immunoSEQ multiplex PCR assay. The authors' analysis ran thus. To diagnose cytomegalovirus status from the catalog of TCR beta chain sequences, a statistical classification framework was built. Drawn from immuneACCESS, this table holds only the in-frame rearrangements with V and J called that TCRdb kept. Clones are partly lost; checked studies trace under half to an unresolved V gene and leave the rest unexplained. V, J and clone size are those of that table, while D and trimming were read from the DNA. For this sample there are about 160,000 clones; around 85% appear just once. The top ten hold about 5.8% of the sample. Separate from the roughly 700-subject first cohort, the validation cohort of about 120 subjects was the group to which the donors belonged. Taken from the germline V gene (reference sequence), the CDR1 and CDR2 loops are MNHEY and SMNVEV. The CDR3 covers 13 residues, taking in both the cysteine and the phenylalanine. The kept DNA is CDR3 alone, 39 bases in frame from the first base. Between the V and J ends, shortened by 6 bases and 11 bases respectively, the junction contains 19 bases.

Note on this clone: This receptor's antigen is unknown. No clone much larger than this one lies a single base away; base qualities are absent.

Study-wide conclusions, independent of this receptor: In the study, some 160 TCR beta chains were listed as associated with cytomegalovirus. Three of the identified cytomegalovirus-associated TCR beta chains were confirmed in vitro to be specific for cytomegalovirus antigens. It was suggested by the authors that the approach could potentially be generalized to other disease states and immunological phenotypes. Of the cluster scores, 85% to 95% were above 0 in a later analysis, which found that TCRs clustered in the first cohort also tended to co-occur in the approximately 130 validation repertoires. While some public TCRs were present in many individuals, most TCR sequences turned up only very rarely across donors. Cytomegalovirus status was reported to be diagnosed by the classifier with high specificity and sensitivity in both the original and validation cohorts. A later analysis had no HLA typing for the validation cohort, so co-occurrence there was scored across all 110 or so repertoires.

This TCR was recovered from a woman in her 30s in good health and CMV-seronegative. In this chain, TRBV27 is recombined with TRBJ1-1; too little of a D gene remains to name it. Sequencing was performed on PBMCs. Here the CDR3 is given as CASRPQDYDKAFF. In nucleotides, the sequence is TGTGCCAGCAGACCCCAGGACTACGATAAGGCTTTCTTT.